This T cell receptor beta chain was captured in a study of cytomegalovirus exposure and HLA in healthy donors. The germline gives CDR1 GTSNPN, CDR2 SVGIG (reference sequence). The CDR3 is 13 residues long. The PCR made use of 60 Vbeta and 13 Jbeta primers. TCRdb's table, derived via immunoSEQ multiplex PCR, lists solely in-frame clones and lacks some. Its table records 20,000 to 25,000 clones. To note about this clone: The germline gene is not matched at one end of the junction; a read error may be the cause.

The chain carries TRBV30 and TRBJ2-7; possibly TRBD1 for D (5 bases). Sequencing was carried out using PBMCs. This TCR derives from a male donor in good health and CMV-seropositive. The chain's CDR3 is CAWSVQVGDEQYF. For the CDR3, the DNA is TGTGCTTGGAGTGTACAGGTTGGTGACGAGCAGTACTTC.